This TCR beta chain was documented in a study of graft-versus-host responses after intestinal transplantation. Overall study context: Transplants given to recipients were multivisceral, liver-intestinal, or isolated intestinal. Induction using anti-thymocyte globulin, followed by tacrolimus and steroids for about three years, was given to all recipients. Study-level results: The recipient marrow held GvH clones, and some of them showed up first in ileum or blood. When patients had graft-donor T cell macrochimerism, their allografts held high graft-versus-host to host-versus-graft clonal ratios.

The CDR3 loop spans 13 amino acids. CDR1 and CDR2 (germline): SNHLY, FYNNEI. Deletions cut 1 base from V and 8 bases from J, with 9 bases between. Worth noting for this clone: The antigen is unknown.

Clones were sequenced by immunoSEQ multiplex PCR, and TCRdb holds only the in-frame ones, with some missing. This sample has about 120,000 clones; around 94% occur once, and the top ten carry 1% to 1.5%. V and J are TRBV2 and TRBJ2-1; D ambiguous. Source: unstimulated CD8+ T cells sorted from spleen or lymph node cells, taken before transplant. This sequence originates from a human donor who was the organ donor for an intestinal transplant. The chain's CDR3 is CASSEEEEDEQFF. DNA for the CDR3: TGTGCCAGCAGTGAAGAGGAAGAGGATGAGCAGTTCTTC.